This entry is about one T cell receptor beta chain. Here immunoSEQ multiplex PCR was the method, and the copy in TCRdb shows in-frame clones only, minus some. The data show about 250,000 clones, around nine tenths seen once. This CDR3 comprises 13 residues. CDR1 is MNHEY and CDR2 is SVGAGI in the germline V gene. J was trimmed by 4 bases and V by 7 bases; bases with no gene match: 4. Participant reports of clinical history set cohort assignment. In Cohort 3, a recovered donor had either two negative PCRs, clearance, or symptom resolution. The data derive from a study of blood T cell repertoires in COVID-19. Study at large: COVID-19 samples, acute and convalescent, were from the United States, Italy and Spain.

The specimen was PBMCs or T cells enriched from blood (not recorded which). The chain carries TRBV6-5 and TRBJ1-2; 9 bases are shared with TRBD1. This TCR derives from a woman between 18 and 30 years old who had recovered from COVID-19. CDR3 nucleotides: TGTGCCAGCAATCCGACAGGGGGCTATGGCTACACCTTC. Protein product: CASNPTGGYGYTF.